The 9 T cell receptor beta chains below all came from one sample that was sequenced in a study of a mutant IDH1 vaccine in newly diagnosed glioma. Noted time point: week 35, safety follow-up. Vaccine doses each comprised 300 ug of mutant IDH1 20-mer peptide, with topical imiquimod. Antigen specificity for these receptors is unknown. Some clones are missing from TCRdb's copy, which holds only in-frame ones; the method was immunoSEQ multiplex PCR. This sample has about 50,000 clones; about three quarters occur once, and the top ten carry more than 10%. The sample was PBMCs, taken from a glioma patient whose treatment included an IDH1 peptide vaccine. Receptor source: a man aged 35 to 55 with glioma.

The CDR3 protein is CASRREGHEQFF. The DNA of the CDR3 is TGTGCCAGCAGGCGGGAGGGCCATGAGCAGTTCTTC. J is TRBJ2-1 and V is TRBV7-9, with 9 nucleotides matching TRBD2. V lost 6 bases to trimming and J lost 8 bases; unmatched junction nucleotides: 2. Germline values: CDR1 SEHNR, CDR2 FQNEAQ (reference sequence). The CDR3 runs to 12 residues. The whole variable domain, remainder taken from reference TRBV7-9 and TRBJ2-1, is DTGVSQNPRHKITKRGQNVTFRCDPISEHNRLYWYRQTLGQGPEFLTYFQNEAQLEKSRLLSDRFSAERPKGSFSTLEIQRTEQGDSAMYLCASRREGHEQFFGPGTRLTVL.

The rearrangement links TRBV11-2 to TRBJ1-2; 8 bases line up with TRBD1. The V and J ends lost 1 base and 0 bases, in that order; junction bases with no gene match: 7. CDR3 length: 17 amino acids. The germline CDR1 and CDR2 sequences are SGHAT and FQNNGV. The CDR3 DNA is TGTGCCAGCAGCTTAGCGGGAGCGGGACAGGCTAACTATGGCTACACCTTC. It is translated as CASSLAGAGQANYGYTF.

The rearrangement uses TRBV7-6 and TRBJ2-7; no clear D. This CDR3 comprises 14 residues. V was pared by 3 bases and J by 5 bases, with 14 bases between. In germline, CDR1 is SGHVS, CDR2 FNYEAQ. CDR3 nucleotide sequence: TGTGCCAGCAGCTTTGCCACCTCCGACAACGAGCAGTACTTC. This gives the protein CASSFATSDNEQYF.

The V call is TRBV12-2, the J call TRBJ2-1; the D call TRBD1 from the table was never checked on the DNA. TRBV12-2 is a documented pseudogene. The CDR3 has 16 residues. The DNA of the CDR3 is TGTGCAAGTCGCTTAGCGCAGGGGCCGATTTACAATGAGCAGTTCTTC. As protein: CASRLAQGPIYNEQFF.

On this clone itself: An end of the junction does not agree with germline; a read error may underlie this. J is TRBJ2-1 and V is TRBV11-3; no clear D gene. The CDR3 loop spans 14 amino acids. Germline assignment: CDR1 SGHNT and CDR2 YENEEA. The CDR3 coding sequence is TGTGCCAGCAGGTTAGCCTCCCTAGTTGATGAGCAGTTCTTC. Translation gives CASRLASLVDEQFF.

The V call is TRBV4-2, the J call TRBJ2-1, with 10 bases matching TRBD2. Trimming cost V 1 base and J 5 bases; bases outside gene matches: 2. CDR1 is LGHNA and CDR2 is YNFKEQ in the germline V gene. This CDR3 comprises 15 residues. The CDR3 sequence is CASSQGLAGDNEQFF. CDR3 nucleotides: TGTGCCAGCAGCCAAGGCCTAGCGGGAGACAATGAGCAGTTCTTC.

V is TRBV5-1 and J is TRBJ1-6; D is unclear. In germline, CDR1 is SGHRS, CDR2 YFSETQ. V was trimmed by 0 bases and J by 6 bases, leaving 16 bases between them. CDR3 length: 17 amino acids. For the CDR3, the DNA is TGCGCCAGCAGCTTGGATTATCGAACAAACACTAATTCACCCCTCCACTTT. Its translation: CASSLDYRTNTNSPLHF.

The CDR3 DNA reads as TGTGCCAGCAGTCCCCCGACAGGGCACTATGGCTACACCTTC. Translating it yields CASSPPTGHYGYTF. The V and J genes are TRBV28 and TRBJ1-2; 7 bases are a match to TRBD1. Germline-derived CDR1 and CDR2 are MDHEN and SYDVKM. The CDR3 spans 14 residues. The V segment lost 5 bases and the J segment 3 bases; nucleotides outside the gene matches: 6.

The chain joins TRBV7-2 to TRBJ1-1, with TRBD1 matching 7 bases. V was clipped by 5 bases and J by 5 bases; unmatched bases: 11. Germline-derived CDR1 and CDR2 are SGHTA and FQGNSA. The CDR3 sequence is 15 residues long. The DNA of the CDR3 is TGTGCCAGCAGCGAAAGGGGGCCCCGATGGACTGAAGCTTTCTTT. This codes for CASSERGPRWTEAFF.